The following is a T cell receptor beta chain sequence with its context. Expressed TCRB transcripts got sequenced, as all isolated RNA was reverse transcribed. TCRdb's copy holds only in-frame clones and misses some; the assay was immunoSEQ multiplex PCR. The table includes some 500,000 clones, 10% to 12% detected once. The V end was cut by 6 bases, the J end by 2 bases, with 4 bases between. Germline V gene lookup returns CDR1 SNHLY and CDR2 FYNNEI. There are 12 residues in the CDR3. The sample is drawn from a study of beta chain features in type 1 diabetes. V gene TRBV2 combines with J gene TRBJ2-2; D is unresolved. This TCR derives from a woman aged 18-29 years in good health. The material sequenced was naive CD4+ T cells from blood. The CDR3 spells CASSRNTGELFF. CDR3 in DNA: TGTGCCAGCAGCCGAAACACCGGGGAGCTGTTTTTT.